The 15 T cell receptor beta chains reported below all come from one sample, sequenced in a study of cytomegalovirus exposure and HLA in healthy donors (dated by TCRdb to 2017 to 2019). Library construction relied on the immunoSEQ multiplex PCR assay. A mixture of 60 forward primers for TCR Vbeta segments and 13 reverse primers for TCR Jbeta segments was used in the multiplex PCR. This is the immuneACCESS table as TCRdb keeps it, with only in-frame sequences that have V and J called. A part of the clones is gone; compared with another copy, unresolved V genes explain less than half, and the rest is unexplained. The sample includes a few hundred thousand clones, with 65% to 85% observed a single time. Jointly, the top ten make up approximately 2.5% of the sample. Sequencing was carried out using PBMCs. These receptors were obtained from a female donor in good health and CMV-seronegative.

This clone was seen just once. The CDR3 sequence: CASWRRLAENIQYF. The CDR3, as DNA: TGTGCCAGTTGGCGTAGACTAGCGGAAAACATTCAGTACTTC. The chain uses TRBV12-1 and TRBJ2-4; the tabulated D call, TRBD2, remains unverified against the DNA. TRBV12-1 is flagged as a pseudogene. The CDR3 is made up of 14 amino acids.

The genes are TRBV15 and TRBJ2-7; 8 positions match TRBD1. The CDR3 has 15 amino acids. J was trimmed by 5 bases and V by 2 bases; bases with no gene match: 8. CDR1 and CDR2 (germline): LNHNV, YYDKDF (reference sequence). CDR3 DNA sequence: TGTGCCACCAGCAGACAAGGACAGGGCACCCACGAGCAGTACTTC. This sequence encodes CATSRQGQGTHEQYF.

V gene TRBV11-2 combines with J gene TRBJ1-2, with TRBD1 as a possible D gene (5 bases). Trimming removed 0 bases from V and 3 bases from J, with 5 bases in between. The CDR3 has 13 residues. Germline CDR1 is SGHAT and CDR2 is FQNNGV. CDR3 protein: CASSLDRDYGYTF. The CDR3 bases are TGTGCCAGCAGCTTAGACAGGGACTATGGCTACACCTTC.

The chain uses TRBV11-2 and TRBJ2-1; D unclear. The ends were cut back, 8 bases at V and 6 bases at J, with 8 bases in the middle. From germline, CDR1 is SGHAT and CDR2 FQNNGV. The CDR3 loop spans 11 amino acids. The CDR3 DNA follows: TGTGCCAGCGTTAGAGGCAATGAGCAGTTCTTC. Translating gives CASVRGNEQFF.

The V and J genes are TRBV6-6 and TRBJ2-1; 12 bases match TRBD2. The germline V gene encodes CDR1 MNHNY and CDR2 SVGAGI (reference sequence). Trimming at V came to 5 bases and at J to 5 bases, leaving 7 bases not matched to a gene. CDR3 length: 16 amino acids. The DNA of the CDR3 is TGTGCCAGCAGTCAACCAAGGACTAGCGGGAACAATGAGCAGTTCTTC. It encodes CASSQPRTSGNNEQFF.

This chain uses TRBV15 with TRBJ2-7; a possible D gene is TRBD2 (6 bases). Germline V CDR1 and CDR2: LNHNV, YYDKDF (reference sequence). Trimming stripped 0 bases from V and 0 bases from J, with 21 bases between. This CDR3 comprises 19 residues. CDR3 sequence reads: CATSRDRQGTSRSSYEQYF. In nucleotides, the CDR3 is TGTGCCACCAGCAGAGATAGGCAGGGAACTAGCCGTAGCTCCTACGAGCAGTACTTC.

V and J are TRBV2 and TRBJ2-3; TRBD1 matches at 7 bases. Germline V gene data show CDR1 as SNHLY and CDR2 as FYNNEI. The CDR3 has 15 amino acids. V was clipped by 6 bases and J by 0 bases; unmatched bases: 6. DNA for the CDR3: TGTGCCAGCAGGACCGGGACAGATAGCACAGATACGCAGTATTTT. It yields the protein CASRTGTDSTDTQYF.

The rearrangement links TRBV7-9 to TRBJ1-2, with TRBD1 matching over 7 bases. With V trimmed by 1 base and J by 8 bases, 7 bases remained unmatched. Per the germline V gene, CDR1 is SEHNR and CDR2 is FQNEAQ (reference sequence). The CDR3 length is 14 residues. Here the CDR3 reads CASSLVPGGGGYTF. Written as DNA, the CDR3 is TGTGCCAGCAGCTTAGTTCCGGGAGGGGGCGGCTACACCTTC.

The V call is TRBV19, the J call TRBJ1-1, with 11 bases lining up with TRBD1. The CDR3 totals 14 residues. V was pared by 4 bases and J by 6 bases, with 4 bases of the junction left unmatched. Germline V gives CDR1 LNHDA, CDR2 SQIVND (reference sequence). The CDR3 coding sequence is TGTGCCAGTAGTAAGGGACAGGGGGTCGCTGAAGCTTTCTTT. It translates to CASSKGQGVAEAFF.

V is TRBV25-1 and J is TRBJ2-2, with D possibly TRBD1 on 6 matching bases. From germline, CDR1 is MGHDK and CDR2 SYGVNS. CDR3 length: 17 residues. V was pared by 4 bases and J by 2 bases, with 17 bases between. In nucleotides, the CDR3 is TGTGCCAGCAGTGGGACAGCAGCCCTTTTTAACACCGGGGAGCTGTTTTTT. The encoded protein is CASSGTAALFNTGELFF.

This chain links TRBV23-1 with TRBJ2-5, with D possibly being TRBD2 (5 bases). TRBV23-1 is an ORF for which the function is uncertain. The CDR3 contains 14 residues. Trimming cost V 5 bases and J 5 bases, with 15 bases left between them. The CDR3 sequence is CASSFKRGFETQYF. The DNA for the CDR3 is TGCGCCAGCAGTTTTAAACGAGGGTTTGAGACCCAGTACTTC.

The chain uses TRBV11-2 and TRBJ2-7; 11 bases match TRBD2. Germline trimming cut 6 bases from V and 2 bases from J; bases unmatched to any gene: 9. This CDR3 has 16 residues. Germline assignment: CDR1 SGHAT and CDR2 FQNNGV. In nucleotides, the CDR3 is TGTGCCAGCAGTTTTAGAACGGGACTAGCGGCCTACGAGCAGTACTTC. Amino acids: CASSFRTGLAAYEQYF.

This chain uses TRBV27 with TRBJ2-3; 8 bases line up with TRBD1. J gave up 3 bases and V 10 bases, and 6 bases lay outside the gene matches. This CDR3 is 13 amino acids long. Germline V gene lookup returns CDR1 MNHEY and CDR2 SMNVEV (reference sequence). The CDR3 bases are TGTGCCACCCGGGACAGGATGACAGATACGCAGTATTTT. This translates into CATRDRMTDTQYF.

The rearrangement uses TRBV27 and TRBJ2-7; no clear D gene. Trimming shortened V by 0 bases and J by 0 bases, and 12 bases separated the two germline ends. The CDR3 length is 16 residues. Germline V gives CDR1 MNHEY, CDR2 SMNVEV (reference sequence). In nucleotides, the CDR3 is TGTGCCAGCAGTTTATCTTCGCGCCCGAGCTCCTACGAGCAGTACTTC. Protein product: CASSLSSRPSSYEQYF.

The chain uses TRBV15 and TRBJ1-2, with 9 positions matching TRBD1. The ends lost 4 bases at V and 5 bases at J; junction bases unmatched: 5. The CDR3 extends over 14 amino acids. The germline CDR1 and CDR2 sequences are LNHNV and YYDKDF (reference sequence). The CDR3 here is CATSMGQGYYGYTF. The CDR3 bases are TGTGCCACCAGCATGGGACAGGGATATTATGGCTACACCTTC.